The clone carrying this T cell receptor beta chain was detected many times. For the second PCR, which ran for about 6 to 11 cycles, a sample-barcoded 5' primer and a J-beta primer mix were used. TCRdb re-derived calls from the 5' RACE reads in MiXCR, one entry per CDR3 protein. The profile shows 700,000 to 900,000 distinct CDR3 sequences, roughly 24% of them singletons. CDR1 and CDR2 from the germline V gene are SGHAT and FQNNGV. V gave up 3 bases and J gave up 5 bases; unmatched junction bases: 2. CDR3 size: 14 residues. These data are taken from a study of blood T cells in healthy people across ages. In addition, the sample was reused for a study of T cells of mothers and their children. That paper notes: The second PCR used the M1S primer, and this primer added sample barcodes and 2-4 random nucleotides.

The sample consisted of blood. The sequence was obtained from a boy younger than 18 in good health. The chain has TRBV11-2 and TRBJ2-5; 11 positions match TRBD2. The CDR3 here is CASSFLAGGETQYF. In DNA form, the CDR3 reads TGTGCCAGCAGCTTCTTAGCGGGGGGGGAGACCCAGTACTTC.